A single sample gave rise to the 18 T cell receptor beta chains below, sequenced in a study of early T cells in non-severe SARS-CoV-2 infection (dated by TCRdb to the early 2020s). Preparation of the library involved 5' RACE. The data were produced on a NextSeq 500. The public reads were reprocessed in TCRdb via fastp at Q25 and MiXCR, keeping in-frame beta chains. Each CDR3 protein appears once, grouped with its most common genes and DNA. Recorded for this sample are approximately 70,000 distinct CDR3 sequences; roughly 12% of them occurred a single time. Together, the top ten hold approximately 4.9% of the sample. Sequencing was performed on whole blood. The receptors shown here come from an adult who was a healthcare worker with PCR-confirmed SARS-CoV-2 infection or an uninfected control (not recorded which).

This clonotype occurred many times. The rearrangement joins TRBV9 to TRBJ2-3; maybe TRBD1 (6 bases). The CDR3 runs 15 residues. V was cut by 0 bases and J by 2 bases, with 10 bases left in between. From germline, CDR1 is SGDLS and CDR2 YYNGEE. The CDR3 bases are TGTGCCAGCAGCGTAGAACAGGGCTTCACAGATACGCAGTATTTT. It yields the protein CASSVEQGFTDTQYF.

This clonotype has a handful of counts. The J gene is TRBJ2-4, the V gene TRBV11-2, with D possibly being TRBD2 (6 bases). The ends were cut back, 3 bases at V and 4 bases at J, with 7 bases in the middle. The CDR3 has 13 residues. CDR1 is SGHAT, CDR2 FQNNGV, per germline. The CDR3 sequence: CASSLGGKNIQYF. Here the CDR3 DNA reads TGTGCCAGCAGCTTGGGGGGAAAAAACATTCAGTACTTC.

This clonotype was detected ten times or more. This rearrangement joins TRBV2 to TRBJ1-2; no definite D call. The ends were cut back, 2 bases at V and 0 bases at J, with 19 bases in the middle. Looked up from germline, CDR1 is SNHLY and CDR2 is FYNNEI. There are 18 residues in the CDR3. Here the CDR3 DNA reads TGTGCCAGCAGTGAATTGTGGTTCGCAGGAACCGCTAACTATGGCTACACCTTC. Its protein product is CASSELWFAGTANYGYTF.

J is TRBJ2-5 and V is TRBV21-1; the table's TRBD1 call for D was not verified on the DNA. TRBV21-1 is a listed pseudogene. The length of the CDR3 is 18 residues. The CDR3 nucleotides read TGTGCCAGCAGCAGGAGCTCTCCGGGACAGGCGTACCAAGAGACCCAGTACTTC. It specifies CASSRSSPGQAYQETQYF.

The rearrangement uses TRBV6-2 or TRBV6-3 and TRBJ1-1; a weak D match, TRBD1 (5 bases). Trimming left V 2 bases short and J 1 base short, with 8 bases between. This CDR3 region has 14 residues. Germline V gene data show CDR1 as MNHEY and CDR2 as SVGEGT. The chain's CDR3 is CASSYVGGNTEAFF. In nucleotides, the CDR3 is TGTGCCAGCAGTTACGTGGGGGGGAACACTGAAGCTTTCTTT.

This clonotype was seen ten or more times. CDR3 loop: CASSFLPGDRGRQPQHF. CDR3 in DNA: TGCGCCAGCAGCTTCCTTCCCGGGGACAGGGGGAGGCAGCCCCAGCATTTT. The chain links TRBV5-1 to TRBJ1-5; 11 nucleotides line up with TRBD1. Germline CDR1 SGHRS, CDR2 YFSETQ. Germline trimming cut 2 bases from V and 7 bases from J; bases unmatched to any gene: 11. The CDR3 loop spans 17 amino acids.

In its sample, this clonotype was seen many times. The chain combines TRBV10-1 with TRBJ1-1; D gene uncertain. The germline gives CDR1 WNHNN, CDR2 SYGVQD (reference sequence). Trimming left V 5 bases short and J 1 base short, with 8 bases between. CDR3 length: 13 amino acids. The CDR3 nucleotides are TGCGCCAGCAGTAGGAACAGGAACACTGAAGCTTTCTTT. Protein: CASSRNRNTEAFF.

The rearrangement uses TRBV12-3 or TRBV12-4 and TRBJ2-5; D not resolved. The CDR3 is made up of 14 amino acids. V shed 3 bases and J shed 4 bases, with 12 bases lying between them. The CDR3 here is CASSFPGFTETQYF. In nucleotides, the CDR3 is TGTGCCAGCAGTTTCCCCGGGTTCACAGAGACCCAGTACTTC.

This clonotype was found once. This chain joins TRBV10-1 and TRBJ2-7; D unclear. The germline CDR1 and CDR2 sequences are WNHNN and SYGVQD (reference sequence). V shed 0 bases and J shed 0 bases, with 6 bases lying between them. This CDR3 comprises 14 residues. DNA of the CDR3: TGCGCCAGCAGTGAGTCCGGAGTCTCCTACGAGCAGTACTTC. Translated: CASSESGVSYEQYF.

The table lists this clonotype with many counts. The chain uses TRBV5-4 and TRBJ2-7, with D unresolved. CDR3 length: 14 residues. V gave up 1 base and J gave up 2 bases, with 10 bases separating them. Germline CDR1 SGHNT, CDR2 YYREEE (reference sequence). The CDR3 reads CASSLLSVPYEQYF. The DNA of the CDR3 is TGTGCCAGCAGCTTGTTGTCGGTACCCTACGAGCAGTACTTC.

This chain uses TRBV19 with TRBJ1-5; D gene ambiguous. This CDR3 is built from 14 residues. Trimming pared 3 bases from V and 3 bases from J, leaving 9 bases between. Germline V gives CDR1 LNHDA, CDR2 SQIVND (reference sequence). CDR3 residues: CASSIGRFNQPQHF. The CDR3 bases are TGTGCCAGTAGTATCGGGCGGTTCAATCAGCCCCAGCATTTT. Full variable domain (remainder filled in from reference TRBV19 and TRBJ1-5): DGGITQSPKYLFRKEGQNVTLSCEQNLNHDAMYWYRQDPGQGLRLIYYSQIVNDFQKGDIAEGYSVSREKKESFPLTVTSAQKNPTAFYLCASSIGRFNQPQHFGDGTRLSIL.

This clonotype has a count of ten or more. The rearrangement joins TRBV30 to TRBJ2-3, with TRBD2 as a possible D gene (6 bases). The CDR3 contains 15 residues. CDR1 GTSNPN and CDR2 SVGIG come from the germline V gene (reference sequence). V was cut by 5 bases and J by 1 base, with 16 bases left in between. The CDR3 region has the DNA TGTGCCTGGGGCTACTCAGCGGGCGGCACAGATACGCAGTATTTT. It translates to CAWGYSAGGTDTQYF. Full variable domain (outside the CDR3, taken from reference TRBV30 and TRBJ2-3): SQTIHQWPATLVQPVGSPLSLECTVEGTSNPNLYWYRQAAGRGLQLLFYSVGIGQISSEVPQNLSASRPQDRQFILSSKKLLLSDSGFYLCAWGYSAGGTDTQYFGPGTRLTVL.

This clonotype was seen more than once but under ten times. The chain couples TRBV7-2 to TRBJ2-3; D gene uncertain. Germline-derived CDR1 and CDR2 are SGHTA and FQGNSA. This CDR3 comprises 14 residues. V was trimmed by 1 base and J by 2 bases, leaving 7 bases between them. Written as DNA, the CDR3 is TGTGCCAGCAGCTTAGTGGCTAACACAGATACGCAGTATTTT. Translating it yields CASSLVANTDTQYF.

This clonotype was detected many times. V usage is TRBV14 and J usage is TRBJ2-3; 8 nucleotides match TRBD2. V was clipped by 2 bases and J by 6 bases; unmatched bases: 13. Germline V lookup: CDR1 SGHDN, CDR2 FVKESK. The CDR3 loop spans 17 amino acids. DNA of the CDR3: TGTGCCAGCAGCCAACAGATAGCGGGACCTCATGGGGATACGCAGTATTTT. Its protein product is CASSQQIAGPHGDTQYF.

The sample holds a few counts of this clonotype. The chain carries TRBV7-9 and TRBJ1-2, with D possibly TRBD1 on 5 matching bases. Trimming cost V 5 bases and J 8 bases, with 18 bases left between them. The CDR3 runs 14 residues. Germline loops: CDR1 SEHNR, CDR2 FQNEAQ (reference sequence). CDR3 amino acids: CASSISVGGGGYTF. CDR3 sequence (DNA): TGTGCCAGCAGCATCTCCGTGGGGGGAGGAGGCTACACCTTC.

This clonotype was counted at least ten times. This rearrangement joins TRBV19 to TRBJ1-4; D unclear. V lost 7 bases and J 5 bases, leaving 11 bases between the germline ends. Germline V gene data show CDR1 as LNHDA and CDR2 as SQIVND (reference sequence). The CDR3 is 13 amino acids. CDR3 loop: CASTSGPNEKLFF. The CDR3 coding sequence is TGTGCCAGTACTTCCGGGCCGAATGAAAAACTGTTTTTT. Full variable domain (rest looked up from reference TRBV19 and TRBJ1-4): DGGITQSPKYLFRKEGQNVTLSCEQNLNHDAMYWYRQDPGQGLRLIYYSQIVNDFQKGDIAEGYSVSREKKESFPLTVTSAQKNPTAFYLCASTSGPNEKLFFGSGTQLSVL.

CDR3 sequence: CASSLTRGDTQYF. The CDR3 nucleotides are TGTGCCAGCAGCTTAACACGGGGAGATACGCAGTATTTT. The chain combines TRBV7-3 with TRBJ2-3, with D tentatively TRBD2 (5 bases). The V gene lost 0 bases and the J gene lost 5 bases, with 6 bases spanning the gap. This CDR3 has 13 residues. Germline V gives CDR1 SGHTA, CDR2 FQGTGA.

This clonotype has ten or more counts. V usage is TRBV30 and J usage is TRBJ2-2; TRBD1 matches 10 bases. The CDR3 spans 15 residues. The germline gives CDR1 GTSNPN, CDR2 SVGIG (reference sequence). The J segment lost 3 bases and the V segment lost 4 bases, leaving 5 bases of the junction unmatched. CDR3 residues: CAWTGQGDYTGELFF. Here the CDR3 DNA reads TGTGCCTGGACCGGACAGGGGGACTACACCGGGGAGCTGTTTTTT.